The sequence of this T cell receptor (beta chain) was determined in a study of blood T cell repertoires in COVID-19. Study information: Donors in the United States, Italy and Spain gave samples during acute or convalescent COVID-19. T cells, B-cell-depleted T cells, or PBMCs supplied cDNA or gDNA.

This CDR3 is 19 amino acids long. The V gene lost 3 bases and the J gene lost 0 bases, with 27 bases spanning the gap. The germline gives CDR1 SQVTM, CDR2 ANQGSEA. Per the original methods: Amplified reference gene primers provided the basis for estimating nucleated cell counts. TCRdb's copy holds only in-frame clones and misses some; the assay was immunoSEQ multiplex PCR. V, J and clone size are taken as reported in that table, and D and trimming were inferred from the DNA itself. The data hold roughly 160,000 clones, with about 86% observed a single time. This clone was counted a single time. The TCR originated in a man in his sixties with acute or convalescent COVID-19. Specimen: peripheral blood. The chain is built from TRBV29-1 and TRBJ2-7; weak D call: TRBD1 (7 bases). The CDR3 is CSVDGIRQGILGSSYEQYF. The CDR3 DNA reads TGCAGCGTTGATGGGATAAGACAGGGTATCCTCGGGAGCTCCTACGAGCAGTACTTC.